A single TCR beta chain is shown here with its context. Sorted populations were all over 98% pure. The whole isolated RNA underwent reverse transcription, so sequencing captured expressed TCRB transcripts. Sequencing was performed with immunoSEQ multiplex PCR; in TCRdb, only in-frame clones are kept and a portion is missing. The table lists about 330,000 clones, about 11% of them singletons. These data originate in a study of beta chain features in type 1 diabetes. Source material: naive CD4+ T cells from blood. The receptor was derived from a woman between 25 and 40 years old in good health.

In DNA, the CDR3 is TGTGCCAGCAAAGGTCATGGAGGCTCCTACAATGAGCAGTTCTTC. It codes for CASKGHGGSYNEQFF. The rearrangement joins TRBV6-1 to TRBJ2-1; D possibly corresponds to TRBD2 (5 bases). V lost 7 bases and J 0 bases, leaving 13 bases between the germline ends. CDR3 size: 15 residues. The germline gives CDR1 MNHNS, CDR2 SASEGT.